This T cell receptor beta chain was retrieved from a study of blood T cells in healthy people across ages (dated by TCRdb to between 2014 and 2017). Describing the broader study: Template switching captured roughly one uniquely barcoded TCR beta cDNA molecule per two T cells in model experiments. To avoid experimental bias, donors of different ages were distributed randomly across sequencing lanes. For two donors (one aged 18 to 30 and one aged 80 or older), the study analyzed two additional independent replicas of 1 million unique cDNA reads from the same blood draw. Donors were grouped into four age groups: young (average 16 years), middle-aged (under 40), aged (around 60) and long-lived (about 82). Using deep sequencing normalized with unique cDNA molecular identifiers, the study measured how TCR beta repertoire diversity changes with age. Summary of the overall study and its limitations: Since profiling was done on bulk unsorted PBMCs, naive and antigen-experienced compartments could not be conclusively compared. Because donor CMV infection status was unknown, age-related changes in expanded clonotypes were potentially confounded. A strong correlation was found between observed TCR beta diversity and the percentage of naive T cells measured by flow cytometry. Compared with the aged group, the long-lived group had more naive CD4+ T cells, fewer expanded clones and increased TCR diversity, suggesting age selection. Estimates of total diversity from one million sequenced T cells were regarded as lower bounds and underestimates. As age increased, observed TCR beta diversity per million T cells dropped in a roughly linear way, and a significant reduction was already evident by age 40.

As encoded in the germline V gene, CDR1 is SGDLS while CDR2 is YYNGEE. The cysteine opens and the phenylalanine closes a CDR3 of 15 amino acids. The retained sequence is limited to the CDR3, 45 bases, with the frame set at the first base. Relative to germline, V is 0 bases shorter and J is 2 bases shorter, with 11 bases between their ends. The library was prepared using 5' RACE. The instrument given in TCRdb is Illumina HiSeq 2500. A second PCR of about 7 to 12 cycles was run with a J-beta primer mix and a sample-barcoded 5' primer. A unique molecular identifier was introduced onto each TCR beta cDNA molecule by a template-switch 5' adaptor carrying 12 random nucleotides. Each sample yielded at least 2.5 million CDR3-containing paired-end reads. The Mint cDNA synthesis kit, primed by a TRBC-specific oligonucleotide, was used to synthesize first-strand cDNA from all RNA. After uracil-DNA glycosylase treatment, a first 18-cycle PCR used universal primers M1SS and BC2_uni_R on all cDNA. Concerning the study's data processing: For normalization, 1 million high-quality reads, each with a distinct molecular identifier, were randomly selected from each sample. Instead of being binned into consensus sequences, reads that shared molecular identifiers were thrown out. CDR3 identification, clonotype clustering and error correction used MiTCR with a Q25 quality threshold and the strictest error-elimination algorithm. A nonparametric unseen species model using Euler transformation provided a lower-bound estimate of total TCR beta diversity. TCRdb itself trimmed the public reads at Q25 with fastp, ran MiXCR and retained productive beta chains. Rows with a matching CDR3 protein are joined into one entry that keeps the most common DNA and genes. What appears here as the V and J calls and clone size reflects TCRdb's work, not the paper's. The sample has 800,000 to 950,000 distinct CDR3 sequences on record, around 46% of them singletons. Around an eighth of the sample is held by the ten biggest clonotypes.

This clonotype was counted only a few times. Its recognized antigen is unknown. No base quality information exists; no much larger clone differs at one position. The donors were some 39 Caucasian individuals from Russia, aged about 6 to 100 years, who were systemically healthy. Each donor gave approximately 10 milliliters of peripheral blood, collected into EDTA-treated Vacutainer tubes. Ficoll-Paque density-gradient centrifugation was used to isolate PBMCs, with at least 6 million per sample. Trizol reagent was used to extract total RNA from the PBMCs, yielding at least 5 micrograms per sample. For every donor, an aliquot of PBMCs went through flow cytometry to measure the percentages of naive CD45RAhigh/CD27high T cells.

The receptor was derived from a man between 25 and 39 years old in good health. Recombination joined TRBV9 with TRBJ1-1; tentative D gene TRBD1, with 6 bases matching. Sequencing was done on a sample of blood. The nucleotide sequence is TGTGCCAGCAGCGTAGGTCCCGGGGGCAACACTGAAGCTTTCTTT. It translates as CASSVGPGGNTEAFF.